Shown below are 27 T cell receptor beta chains from a single sample sequenced in a study of shared T cell receptors in the human thymus. Generated by immunoSEQ multiplex PCR, the TCRdb table keeps only in-frame clones and is missing some. Found here are about 660,000 clones, 88% of them singletons; the top ten hold 0.0095% to 0.012%. The sample also formed part of further work on human thymus T cells.

Source material: thymocytes. The receptors stem from a boy under three years old with a congenital heart defect.

The chain joins TRBV6-4 to TRBJ2-3, with D possibly matching TRBD2 (5 bases). The CDR3 is 15 residues long. Trimming pared 5 bases from V and 6 bases from J, leaving 18 bases between. Germline values: CDR1 MRHNA, CDR2 SNTAGT. The CDR3 reads CASSPTRGKRDTQYF. The CDR3, as DNA: TGTGCCAGCAGTCCAACTCGAGGGAAAAGGGATACGCAGTATTTT.

This clone was counted once. The chain is built from TRBV4-1 and TRBJ2-2; D call uncertain. Germline V gene lookup returns CDR1 MGHRA and CDR2 YSYEKL. Trimming shortened V by 0 bases and J by 0 bases, and 11 bases separated the two germline ends. The CDR3 spans 17 residues. The CDR3 DNA reads TGCGCCAGCAGCCAAGATTTAGCAGATGCGAACACCGGGGAGCTGTTTTTT. It codes for CASSQDLADANTGELFF.

The CDR3 DNA follows: TGTGCCATCAGTGAAGGGGGCACTGAAGCTTTCTTT. This encodes CAISEGGTEAFF. This chain links TRBV10-3 with TRBJ1-1; possibly TRBD1 for D (6 bases). In germline, CDR1 is ENHRY, CDR2 SYGVKD. V was shortened by 3 bases and J by 4 bases, with 6 bases between the two germline ends. CDR3 length equals 12 residues.

The chain employs TRBV14 and TRBJ2-7; 7 positions agree with TRBD2. V lost 0 bases, J lost 2 bases, and 4 bases stayed unmatched. The CDR3 has 15 residues. Germline values: CDR1 SGHDN, CDR2 FVKESK. The CDR3 DNA is TGTGCCAGCAGCCAAGATGGCGGGGGACCCTACGAGCAGTACTTC. Translating gives CASSQDGGGPYEQYF.

The V gene is TRBV20-1, the J gene TRBJ2-7; D is possibly TRBD1 (5 bases). The germline V gene has CDR1 DFQATT and CDR2 SNEGSKA (reference sequence). The germline V and J ends were trimmed by 5 bases and 4 bases, with 9 bases remaining between them. This CDR3 is 11 amino acids long. This chain's CDR3 is CSASHRYEQYF. As DNA, the CDR3 is TGCAGTGCTTCCCACAGGTACGAGCAGTACTTC.

The sample holds one count of this clone. The V gene is TRBV6-5, the J gene TRBJ1-1, with 12 bases matching TRBD1. The CDR3 is 14 amino acids. V dropped 8 bases and J dropped 9; count of bases not matched to a gene: 10. Germline V gives CDR1 MNHEY, CDR2 SVGAGI. The CDR3 coding sequence is TGTGCCAGCGGATATCCGGGACAGGGGGCGAAAGCTTTCTTT. As protein: CASGYPGQGAKAFF.

The V gene is TRBV4-1, the J gene TRBJ2-7; TRBD1 is a possible D gene (8 bases). Trimming shortened V by 4 bases and J by 2 bases, and 15 bases separated the two germline ends. CDR3 length equals 15 residues. CDR1 and CDR2 (germline): MGHRA, YSYEKL. The CDR3 region is CASSRSQGGAYEQYF. The CDR3 DNA follows: TGCGCCAGCAGCCGATCACAGGGGGGGGCCTACGAGCAGTACTTC.

V gene TRBV4-1 combines with J gene TRBJ2-1; 7 bases are shared with TRBD2. V gave up 3 bases and J gave up 6 bases; unmatched junction bases: 8. The CDR3 is 15 amino acids. In germline, CDR1 is MGHRA, CDR2 YSYEKL. DNA for the CDR3: TGCGCCAGCAGCCAGGAGTGGGAGGGCCCCAATGAGCAGTTCTTC. This sequence encodes CASSQEWEGPNEQFF.

J is TRBJ2-3 and V is TRBV6-1; TRBD2 matches 10 bases. Looked up from germline, CDR1 is MNHNS and CDR2 is SASEGT. The CDR3 length is 15 residues. After removal of 1 base from V and 5 bases from J, the junction contained 3 bases not matched to a gene. As DNA, the CDR3 is TGTGCCAGCAGTGAAGAGATAGCGGGAGGAGATACGCAGTATTTT. Its translation is CASSEEIAGGDTQYF.

The chain joins TRBV30 to TRBJ1-4; 12 bases match TRBD1. Per germline, CDR1 GTSNPN and CDR2 SVGIG (reference sequence). V dropped 8 bases and J dropped 3; count of bases not matched to a gene: 1. The CDR3 is 13 residues long. The CDR3: CAGDRGPNEKLFF. CDR3 in DNA: TGTGCCGGGGACAGGGGGCCTAATGAAAAACTGTTTTTT.

The V and J genes are TRBV10-3 and TRBJ2-7; TRBD2 aligns across 7 bases. Trimming took 4 bases from V and 2 from J; bases not matched to a gene: 11. Germline lookup yields CDR1 ENHRY and CDR2 SYGVKD. This CDR3 comprises 16 residues. DNA of the CDR3: TGTGCCATCAGTGGCAGGAGCGGGATGACCCCCTACGAGCAGTACTTC. Translated, it gives CAISGRSGMTPYEQYF.

As for this clone: Other DNA sequences in this specimen translate into the identical CDR3. The chain recombines TRBV29-1 with TRBJ2-1, with D perhaps matching TRBD1 (5 bases). The ends were cut back, 4 bases at V and 9 bases at J, with 19 bases in the middle. This CDR3 region has 14 residues. The germline gives CDR1 SQVTM, CDR2 ANQGSEA. This CDR3 reads CSVGRGPTYGEQFF. For the CDR3, the DNA is TGCAGCGTTGGTAGGGGCCCCACATACGGTGAGCAGTTCTTC.

This clone has a handful of counts. The chain carries TRBV5-6 and TRBJ1-4; D uncertain. Between the trimmed V and J ends, which lost 3 bases and 4 bases, there was a span of 10 bases. This CDR3 has 14 amino acids. The germline V gene has CDR1 SGHDT and CDR2 YYEEEE. Here the CDR3 DNA reads TGTGCCAGCAGCTGGGAGGGTGATAATGAAAAACTGTTTTTT. Its translation is CASSWEGDNEKLFF.

This chain connects TRBV11-3 to TRBJ1-3; D might be TRBD1 (5 bases). The CDR3 contains 14 residues. Trimming took 5 bases from V and 0 from J, leaving 8 bases between them. The germline V gene has CDR1 SGHNT and CDR2 YENEEA. Here the CDR3 DNA reads TGTGCCAGCAGCGGCGACAGCTCTGGAAACACCATATATTTT. It specifies CASSGDSSGNTIYF.

V gene TRBV9 combines with J gene TRBJ2-5, with 8 bases aligning to TRBD2. The germline gives CDR1 SGDLS, CDR2 YYNGEE. The CDR3 sequence is 14 residues long. With V trimmed by 3 bases and J by 4 bases, 5 bases remained unmatched. This CDR3 is CASSAREGLETQYF. CDR3 in DNA: TGTGCCAGCAGCGCACGGGAGGGCTTAGAGACCCAGTACTTC.

CDR3 sequence: CASSPRPSGSQETQYF. Written as DNA, the CDR3 is TGTGCCAGCTCACCACGGCCTAGCGGGTCACAAGAGACCCAGTACTTC. The rearrangement uses TRBV18 and TRBJ2-5; TRBD2 agrees at 8 bases. Germline V lookup: CDR1 KGHSH, CDR2 LQKENI. The CDR3 has 16 amino acids. Trimming at V came to 1 base and at J to 2 bases, leaving 6 bases not matched to a gene.

This chain connects TRBV5-1 to TRBJ2-1; possible D gene TRBD1, 5 bases. The CDR3 has 15 amino acids. The V end lost 4 bases, the J end lost 1 base, and 12 bases lay between the germline ends. CDR1 is SGHRS, CDR2 YFSETQ, per germline. The CDR3 reads CASSHHAGSYNEQFF. As DNA, the CDR3 is TGCGCCAGCAGCCATCACGCAGGGTCCTACAATGAGCAGTTCTTC.

This chain joins TRBV5-8 and TRBJ1-1; D remains unclear. Germline CDR1 is SGHTS and CDR2 is YDEGEE. There are 13 residues in the CDR3. V lost 0 bases and J lost 5, with 8 bases in between. CDR3 amino acids: CASSLGRGTEAFF. The CDR3 DNA follows: TGTGCCAGCAGCTTGGGGCGCGGGACTGAAGCTTTCTTT.

V and J are TRBV28 and TRBJ1-5; D is unresolved. This CDR3 comprises 16 residues. The V gene's germline CDR1 is MDHEN and CDR2 SYDVKM. V lost 5 bases, J lost 0 bases, and 14 bases lay in between. CDR3 loop: CASSGQPLYSNQPQHF. CDR3 in DNA: TGTGCCAGCAGTGGGCAGCCCTTATATAGCAATCAGCCCCAGCATTTT.

The chain is built from TRBV18 and TRBJ2-7; D is possibly TRBD2 (6 bases). The length of the CDR3 is 18 residues. V lost 5 bases to trimming and J lost 2 bases, with 25 bases between them. CDR1 is KGHSH, CDR2 LQKENI, per germline. CDR3 loop: CASSAGLGAYPGAYEQYF. Written as DNA, the CDR3 is TGTGCCAGCTCAGCGGGCCTCGGTGCGTACCCGGGGGCCTACGAGCAGTACTTC.

The gene calls are TRBV4-2 and TRBJ2-1, with D possibly being TRBD2 (5 bases). This CDR3 has 17 residues. The germline gives CDR1 LGHNA, CDR2 YNFKEQ. The V end was cut by 2 bases, the J end by 5 bases, with 19 bases between. The CDR3 is CASSQLRKALANNEQFF. The DNA of the CDR3 is TGTGCCAGCAGCCAACTCCGCAAAGCCCTAGCCAACAATGAGCAGTTCTTC.

J is TRBJ2-1 and V is TRBV7-9, with D possibly TRBD2 on 6 matching bases. The CDR3 length is 15 residues. Germline V lookup: CDR1 SEHNR, CDR2 FQNEAQ (reference sequence). Trimming removed 4 bases at V and 4 bases at J, with 14 bases between. The CDR3 bases are TGTGCCAGCAGCTCCCCGGCGGGAACATACAATGAGCAGTTCTTC. Translation gives CASSSPAGTYNEQFF.

This chain links TRBV6-1 with TRBJ1-1; D is ambiguous. The V gene lost 8 bases and the J gene lost 3 bases, with 7 bases spanning the gap. Germline loops: CDR1 MNHNS, CDR2 SASEGT. The CDR3 length is 11 residues. CDR3 DNA: TGTGCCAGCTCGAGGGACACTGAAGCTTTCTTT. Translation: CASSRDTEAFF.

V gene TRBV6-5 combines with J gene TRBJ2-7; tentative D call: TRBD2 (6 bases). Trimming pared 2 bases from V and 4 bases from J, leaving 18 bases between. Germline CDR1 is MNHEY and CDR2 is SVGAGI. This CDR3 has 16 amino acids. CDR3 protein: CASSYRKAEGIYEQYF. In nucleotides, the CDR3 is TGTGCCAGCAGTTACCGGAAGGCGGAGGGGATATACGAGCAGTACTTC.

DNA for the CDR3: TGTGCCAGCAGCTTAGGCCGTGTGAGGACAGGGACCGGATCTGGCTACACCTTC. Translating gives CASSLGRVRTGTGSGYTF. The rearrangement links TRBV7-8 to TRBJ1-2; 8 nucleotides agree with TRBD1. The CDR3 has 18 amino acids. CDR1 and CDR2 (germline): SGHVS, FQNEAQ. Trimming removed 1 base from V and 7 bases from J; junction bases left unmatched: 17.

V is TRBV29-1 and J is TRBJ2-4; D is possibly TRBD1 (6 bases). The germline V and J ends were trimmed by 7 bases and 2 bases, with 15 bases remaining between them. Germline V lookup: CDR1 SQVTM, CDR2 ANQGSEA. This CDR3 region has 14 residues. The DNA for the CDR3 is TGCAGCGCAACAGGGAATAAATCCAAAAACATTCAGTACTTC. Translation: CSATGNKSKNIQYF.

This chain uses TRBV29-1 with TRBJ2-5; D gene ambiguous. The CDR3 is 15 residues long. Germline V gene lookup returns CDR1 SQVTM and CDR2 ANQGSEA. Trimming cost V 0 bases and J 5 bases, with 16 bases left between them. In nucleotides, the CDR3 is TGCAGCGTTGAAGATCTAGACTCGCTCGAGGAGACCCAGTACTTC. Residues: CSVEDLDSLEETQYF.